Each of the 22 T cell receptor beta chains below was sequenced from the same sample in a study of T cells in Graves' hyperthyroidism and ophthalmopathy. RNA transcripts provided the source from which TCR beta CDR3 regions were amplified. When the TCR CDR3 underwent first-round RT-PCR, the HTBI primer set was used. TCRdb used MiXCR to reprocess the multiplex PCR reads, holding one entry per CDR3 protein. This sample has about 420,000 distinct CDR3 sequences, with roughly 14% found just once. The specimen sequenced was blood. The receptors were gathered from a woman between 18 and 29 years old with Graves' hyperthyroidism.

The chain employs TRBV6-1 and TRBJ2-1; D unclear. This CDR3 comprises 14 residues. V lost 5 bases and J lost 2, with 10 bases in between. Germline V gives CDR1 MNHNS, CDR2 SASEGT. The CDR3 reads CASSPHITYNEQFF. CDR3 sequence (DNA): TGTGCCAGCAGTCCACATATTACCTACAATGAGCAGTTCTTC.

The V and J genes are TRBV6-2 or TRBV6-3 and TRBJ2-5; possibly TRBD2 for D (8 bases). Germline loops: CDR1 MNHEY, CDR2 SVGEGT. The CDR3 runs to 19 residues. V gave up 7 bases and J gave up 5 bases, with 32 bases separating them. Here the CDR3 DNA reads TGTGCCAGCACTACCATCGGGACAGCCGGGACTAGTCTCAGTGAGACCCAGTACTTC. This gives the protein CASTTIGTAGTSLSETQYF.

This clonotype was observed at least ten times. Written as DNA, the CDR3 is TGCAGCGTTGTTTCATGGACGGAAACCTACGAGCAGTACTTC. As protein: CSVVSWTETYEQYF. The chain carries TRBV29-1 and TRBJ2-7; D gene unclear. V was cut by 4 bases and J by 2 bases, with 15 bases left in between. Germline values: CDR1 SQVTM, CDR2 ANQGSEA. The CDR3 extends over 14 amino acids.

This clonotype was counted at least ten times. CDR3 sequence: CSAPGRGLRDTEAFF. CDR3 in DNA: TGCAGTGCCCCTGGACGAGGGCTCCGAGATACTGAAGCTTTCTTT. V is TRBV20-1 and J is TRBJ1-1, with D hard to call. The germline V gene encodes CDR1 DFQATT and CDR2 SNEGSKA (reference sequence). The V end was cut by 6 bases, the J end by 5 bases, with 22 bases between. The CDR3 runs 15 residues.

This clonotype was observed many times. This chain joins TRBV11-2 and TRBJ2-5; D unclear. Germline V gives CDR1 SGHAT, CDR2 FQNNGV. V was shortened by 1 base and J by 12 bases, with 9 bases between the two germline ends. CDR3 size: 11 residues. Written as DNA, the CDR3 is TGTGCCAGCAGCTTAGGACCAACGGAGTACTTC. This gives the protein CASSLGPTEYF.

This clonotype was seen repeatedly, ten times or more. The chain combines TRBV2 with TRBJ2-1; 8 bases are shared with TRBD2. This CDR3 region has 16 residues. The germline V gene encodes CDR1 SNHLY and CDR2 FYNNEI. V dropped 6 bases and J dropped 6; count of bases not matched to a gene: 13. CDR3 sequence reads: CASRGTRGGNINEQFF. The CDR3 DNA reads TGTGCCAGCAGAGGGACCCGGGGGGGCAACATCAATGAGCAGTTCTTC.

This clonotype was seen repeatedly, ten times or more. J is TRBJ1-1 and V is TRBV10-2, with unresolved D. This CDR3 comprises 14 residues. V lost 1 base, J lost 2 bases, and 8 bases lay in between. CDR1 and CDR2 (germline): WSHSY, SAAADI. This CDR3 is CASSEWAVNTEAFF. Here the CDR3 DNA reads TGCGCCAGCAGTGAGTGGGCGGTTAACACTGAAGCTTTCTTT.

The J gene is TRBJ1-6, the V gene TRBV11-2; TRBD1 matches 7 bases. Germline trimming cut 4 bases from V and 6 bases from J; bases unmatched to any gene: 12. This CDR3 has 17 residues. Germline V gene lookup returns CDR1 SGHAT and CDR2 FQNNGV. The CDR3 loop reads CASSSRGQILPNSPLHF. The DNA for the CDR3 is TGTGCCAGCAGCTCCCGGGGACAGATATTACCTAATTCACCCCTCCACTTT. Together with reference TRBV11-2 and TRBJ1-6, the CDR3 gives the full variable domain: EAGVAQSPRYKIIEKRQSVAFWCNPISGHATLYWYQQILGQGPKLLIQFQNNGVVDDSQLPKDRFSAERLKGVDSTLKIQPAKLEDSAVYLCASSSRGQILPNSPLHFGNGTRLTVT.

This clonotype has more than one count but fewer than ten. The V and J genes are TRBV9 and TRBJ2-7; no firm D call. V gave up 1 base and J gave up 1 base, with 15 bases separating them. Germline V gene data show CDR1 as SGDLS and CDR2 as YYNGEE. The CDR3 has 16 residues. CDR3 protein: CASSVRLRFWSYEQYF. CDR3 DNA sequence: TGTGCCAGCAGCGTAAGATTGAGGTTTTGGTCCTACGAGCAGTACTTC.

The chain employs TRBV9 and TRBJ1-1, with a weak D call TRBD1 (5 bases). V was cut by 0 bases and J by 6 bases, with 21 bases left in between. This CDR3 is built from 17 residues. In germline, CDR1 is SGDLS, CDR2 YYNGEE. CDR3 bases: TGTGCCAGCAGCGTAGGCCCAGGACACCCAAAAGGGGCTGAAGCTTTCTTT. This codes for CASSVGPGHPKGAEAFF.

Only a few counts were recorded for this clonotype. The chain combines TRBV7-2 with TRBJ2-2, with 7 positions matching TRBD2. This CDR3 has 17 amino acids. Per germline, CDR1 SGHTA and CDR2 FQGNSA. Trimming removed 1 base from V and 7 bases from J; junction bases left unmatched: 12. Here the CDR3 DNA reads TGTGCCAGCAGCTTAGACCCTAGCGGCCTCCGGGGCGGGGAGCTGTTTTTT. It translates to CASSLDPSGLRGGELFF.

J is TRBJ2-5 and V is TRBV6-5; D is tentatively TRBD1 or TRBD2 (6 bases each). Germline assignment: CDR1 MNHEY and CDR2 SVGAGI. This CDR3 is built from 14 residues. V dropped 3 bases and J dropped 0 bases, with 8 bases sitting between them. CDR3 sequence reads: CASSYGGHQETQYF. The CDR3, as DNA: TGTGCCAGCAGTTATGGGGGGCACCAAGAGACCCAGTACTTC.

The rearrangement links TRBV19 to TRBJ2-7; 9 positions match TRBD2. The CDR3 totals 14 residues. J gave up 5 bases and V 1 base, and 3 bases lay outside the gene matches. CDR1 LNHDA and CDR2 SQIVND come from the germline V gene (reference sequence). The CDR3 is CASSIVGTSNEQYF. Here the CDR3 DNA reads TGTGCCAGTAGTATAGTGGGGACTAGCAACGAGCAGTACTTC.

This clonotype was seen ten or more times. The chain recombines TRBV28 with TRBJ2-4, with 7 bases matching TRBD1. V shed 7 bases, J shed 9 bases, and the junction held 18 bases outside the gene matches. CDR1 MDHEN and CDR2 SYDVKM come from the germline V gene. This CDR3 is built from 16 residues. The CDR3 here is CASTPTGQIFESIQYF. CDR3 bases: TGTGCCAGCACCCCCACGGGACAGATATTTGAATCCATTCAGTACTTC.

In its sample, this clonotype was seen many times. CDR3 in DNA: TGTGCCAGCAGCTCTCGGGGGAATGGGGCCTACGAGCAGTACTTC. This encodes CASSSRGNGAYEQYF. The chain uses TRBV11-2 and TRBJ2-7; maybe TRBD2 (6 bases). This CDR3 has 15 amino acids. Trimming removed 4 bases from V and 2 bases from J, with 15 bases in between. The germline gives CDR1 SGHAT, CDR2 FQNNGV.

The gene calls are TRBV25-1 and TRBJ2-7; D may be TRBD1 or TRBD2 (5 bases each). Per germline, CDR1 MGHDK and CDR2 SYGVNS. V lost 5 bases and J lost 3, with 14 bases in between. The CDR3 sequence is 14 residues long. The CDR3 DNA is TGTGCCAGCAGTCTAACCGGGGCCCACTACGAGCAGTACTTC. This sequence encodes CASSLTGAHYEQYF.

This clonotype came up once. The CDR3 loop is CASSLYIHDEQFF. In nucleotides, the CDR3 is TGTGCCAGCAGTTTATATATTCATGATGAGCAGTTCTTC. V gene TRBV12-3 or TRBV12-4 combines with J gene TRBJ2-1; no clear D gene. The V end was cut by 2 bases, the J end by 8 bases, with 10 bases between. The CDR3 contains 13 residues.

The gene calls are TRBV2 and TRBJ1-4, with D possibly matching TRBD1 (6 bases). The CDR3 runs to 15 residues. Germline V gene data show CDR1 as SNHLY and CDR2 as FYNNEI. Trimming removed 8 bases at V and 6 bases at J, with 19 bases between. CDR3 in amino acids: CASVERSGEYEKLFF. Written as DNA, the CDR3 is TGTGCCAGCGTTGAGCGGTCAGGGGAGTATGAAAAACTGTTTTTT. Supplemented by reference TRBV2 and TRBJ1-4, the full variable domain reads EPEVTQTPSHQVTQMGQEVILRCVPISNHLYFYWYRQILGQKVEFLVSFYNNEISEKSEIFDDQFSVERPDGSNFTLKIRSTKLEDSAMYFCASVERSGEYEKLFFGSGTQLSVL.

The sample holds many counts of this clonotype. The chain is built from TRBV7-9 and TRBJ1-1, with TRBD1 as a possible D gene (6 bases). CDR3 length: 13 amino acids. V was cut by 8 bases and J by 8 bases, with 18 bases left in between. Germline V gene data show CDR1 as SEHNR and CDR2 as FQNEAQ (reference sequence). The CDR3 loop reads CASRFERQDEAFF. The CDR3 nucleotides read TGTGCCAGCCGGTTTGAGCGACAGGACGAAGCTTTCTTT.

This clonotype was picked up many times. This chain links TRBV20-1 with TRBJ1-5, with unresolved D. This CDR3 has 14 amino acids. The V end lost 3 bases, the J end lost 1 base, and 10 bases lay between the germline ends. Germline V gene sequence: CDR1 DFQATT, CDR2 SNEGSKA (reference sequence). The CDR3 DNA sequence: TGCAGTGCTAGTGGGGTGGGCAGCAATCAGCCCCAGCATTTT. It specifies CSASGVGSNQPQHF.

This clonotype was counted only a few times. This chain joins TRBV29-1 and TRBJ1-6; possible D gene TRBD1, 6 bases. V was trimmed by 7 bases and J by 5 bases, leaving 15 bases between them. Germline V gene data show CDR1 as SQVTM and CDR2 as ANQGSEA. CDR3 size: 14 residues. CDR3 nucleotides: TGCAGCGCAAAACAGGGTACCGATAATTCACCCCTCCACTTT. Its translation is CSAKQGTDNSPLHF.

Concerning this clonotype itself: This may stem from a read error, because a much larger clone lies one nucleotide away. The chain recombines TRBV5-1 with TRBJ2-5, with TRBD1 matching over 10 bases. The germline gives CDR1 SGHRS, CDR2 YFSETQ. This CDR3 comprises 15 residues. CDR3: CAGSLETGGPETQYF. The DNA of the CDR3 is TGCGCCGGCAGCTTGGAGACAGGGGGCCCGGAGACCCAGTACTTC.